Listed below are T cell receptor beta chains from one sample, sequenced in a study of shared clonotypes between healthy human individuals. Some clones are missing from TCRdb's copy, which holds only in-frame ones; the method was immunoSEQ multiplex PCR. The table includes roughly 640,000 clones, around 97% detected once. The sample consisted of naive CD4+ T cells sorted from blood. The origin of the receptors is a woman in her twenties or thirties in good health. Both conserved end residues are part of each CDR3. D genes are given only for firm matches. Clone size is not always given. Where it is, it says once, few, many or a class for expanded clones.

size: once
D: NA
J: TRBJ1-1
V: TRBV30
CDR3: CAWNWGTEAFF
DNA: TGTGCCTGGAATTGGGGCACTGAAGCTTTCTTT

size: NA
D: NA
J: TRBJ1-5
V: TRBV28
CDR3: CASSGAGKKGDLNQPQHF
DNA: TGTGCCAGCAGCGGGGCAGGAAAGAAAGGGGATTTAAATCAGCCCCAGCATTTT

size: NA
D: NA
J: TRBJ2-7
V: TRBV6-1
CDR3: CATVGAPNEQYF
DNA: TGTGCCACTGTCGGGGCCCCAAACGAGCAGTACTTC

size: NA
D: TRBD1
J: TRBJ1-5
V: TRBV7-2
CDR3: CASSLDRASNQPQHF
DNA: TGTGCCAGCAGCCTAGACAGGGCAAGCAATCAGCCCCAGCATTTT

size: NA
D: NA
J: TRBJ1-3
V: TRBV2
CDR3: CASSPTGTSGNTIYF
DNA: TGTGCCAGCAGTCCAACAGGAACGTCGGGAAACACCATATATTTT

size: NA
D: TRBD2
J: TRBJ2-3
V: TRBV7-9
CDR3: CASSRGTSGARDTQYF
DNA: TGTGCCAGCAGCCGAGGGACTAGCGGAGCTAGAGATACGCAGTATTTT

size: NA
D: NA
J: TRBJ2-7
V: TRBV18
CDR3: CASSPSSYEQYF
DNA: TGTGCCAGCTCACCCAGCTCCTACGAGCAGTACTTC

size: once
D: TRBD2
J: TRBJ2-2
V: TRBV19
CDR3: CASSIELAGLGELFF
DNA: TGTGCCAGTAGTATAGAACTAGCGGGGCTCGGGGAGCTGTTTTTT

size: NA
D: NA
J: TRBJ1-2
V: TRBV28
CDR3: CASSLSATNYGYTF
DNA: TGTGCCAGCAGTTTATCAGCGACTAACTATGGCTACACCTTC

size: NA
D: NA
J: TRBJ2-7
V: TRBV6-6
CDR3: CASNQRQGYEQYF
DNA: TGTGCCAGCAATCAACGGCAGGGGTACGAGCAGTACTTC

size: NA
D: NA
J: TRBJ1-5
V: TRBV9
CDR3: CASSVQGGPQHF
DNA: TGTGCCAGCAGCGTTCAGGGAGGTCCCCAGCATTTT

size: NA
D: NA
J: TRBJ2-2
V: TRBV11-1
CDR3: CASERVANTGELFF
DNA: TGTGCCAGCGAGAGGGTCGCGAACACCGGGGAGCTGTTTTTT

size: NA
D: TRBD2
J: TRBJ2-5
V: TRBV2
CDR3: CASSDSGGGWQTQYF
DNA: TGTGCCAGCAGTGACTCTGGGGGGGGATGGCAGACCCAGTACTTC

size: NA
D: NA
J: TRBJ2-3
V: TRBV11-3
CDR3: CASSLGGIDTDTQYF
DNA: TGTGCCAGCAGCTTAGGCGGGATTGACACAGATACGCAGTATTTT

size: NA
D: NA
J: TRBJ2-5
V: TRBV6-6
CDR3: CASSSRVPSGETQYF
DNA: TGTGCCAGCAGTTCGAGAGTCCCTTCCGGAGAGACCCAGTACTTC

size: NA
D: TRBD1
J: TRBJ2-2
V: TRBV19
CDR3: CASSIIWGQGTGELFF
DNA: TGTGCCAGTAGTATAATTTGGGGACAGGGCACCGGGGAGCTGTTTTTT

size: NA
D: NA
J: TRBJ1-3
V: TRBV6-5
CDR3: CASSYRLASGNTIYF
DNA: TGTGCCAGCAGTTACAGGTTGGCCTCTGGAAACACCATATATTTT

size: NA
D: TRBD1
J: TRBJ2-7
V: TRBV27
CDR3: CASRRTGSYEQYF
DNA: TGTGCCAGCAGGAGGACAGGCAGCTACGAGCAGTACTTC

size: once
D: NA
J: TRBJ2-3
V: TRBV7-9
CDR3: CASSLANGADTQYF
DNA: TGTGCCAGCAGCTTAGCAAATGGCGCAGATACGCAGTATTTT

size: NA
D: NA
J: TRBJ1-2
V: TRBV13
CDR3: CASSLAGGRLALNNYGYTF
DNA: TGTGCCAGCAGCTTAGCTGGGGGCCGGCTAGCCCTAAATAACTATGGCTACACCTTC

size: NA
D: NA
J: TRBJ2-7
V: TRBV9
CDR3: CASSVEGGPYEQYF
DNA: TGTGCCAGCAGCGTAGAAGGGGGACCCTACGAGCAGTACTTC

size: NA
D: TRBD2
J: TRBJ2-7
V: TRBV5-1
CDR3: CASSLGTSGLYEQYF
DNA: TGCGCCAGCAGCTTGGGGACTAGCGGGCTGTACGAGCAGTACTTC

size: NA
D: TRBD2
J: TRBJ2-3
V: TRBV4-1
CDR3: CASSGGLAADTQYF
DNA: TGCGCCAGCAGCGGGGGACTAGCTGCAGATACGCAGTATTTT

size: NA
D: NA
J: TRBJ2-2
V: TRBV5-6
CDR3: CASSLSSTGELFF
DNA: TGTGCCAGCAGCTTATCAAGCACCGGGGAGCTGTTTTTT

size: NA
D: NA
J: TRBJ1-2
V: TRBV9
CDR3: CASSGAGKRYTF
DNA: TGTGCCAGCAGCGGAGCAGGGAAGCGCTACACCTTC

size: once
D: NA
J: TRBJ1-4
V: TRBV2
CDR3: CASSLGLTTNEKLFF
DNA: TGTGCCAGCAGCCTGGGACTCACAACTAATGAAAAACTGTTTTTT

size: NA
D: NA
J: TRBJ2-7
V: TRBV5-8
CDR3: CASSSGTVSGGNEQYF
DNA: TGTGCCAGCAGCTCCGGGACTGTGTCGGGCGGAAACGAGCAGTACTTC

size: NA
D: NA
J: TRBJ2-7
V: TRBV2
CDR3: CASSDYRAPYEQYF
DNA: TGTGCCAGCAGTGATTACAGGGCACCCTACGAGCAGTACTTC

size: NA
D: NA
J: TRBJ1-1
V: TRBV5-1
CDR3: CASSLDAGRTEAFF
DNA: TGCGCCAGCAGCTTGGATGCGGGCCGCACTGAAGCTTTCTTT

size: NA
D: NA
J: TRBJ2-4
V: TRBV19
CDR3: CASSMGGTAKNIQYF
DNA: TGTGCCAGTAGTATGGGCGGAACGGCCAAAAACATTCAGTACTTC

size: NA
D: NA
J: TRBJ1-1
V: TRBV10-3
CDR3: CAISLDRDTSMNTEAFF
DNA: TGTGCCATCAGTCTAGACCGGGACACCTCCATGAACACTGAAGCTTTCTTT

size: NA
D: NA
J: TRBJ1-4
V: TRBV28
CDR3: CASSLSRGEKLFF
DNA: TGTGCCAGCAGTTTATCTCGAGGAGAAAAACTGTTTTTT

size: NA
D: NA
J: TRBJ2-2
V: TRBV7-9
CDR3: CASSLNQNNRGGTGELFF
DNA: TGTGCCAGCAGCCTAAACCAAAATAACAGGGGAGGGACCGGGGAGCTGTTTTTT

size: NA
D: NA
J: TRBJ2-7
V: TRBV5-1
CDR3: CASRPQPTGSAYEQYF
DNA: TGCGCCAGCAGACCCCAGCCTACGGGCAGCGCCTACGAGCAGTACTTC

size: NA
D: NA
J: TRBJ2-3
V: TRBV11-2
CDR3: CASSQAIGFRTDTQYF
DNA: TGTGCCAGCAGCCAAGCGATCGGGTTTCGCACAGATACGCAGTATTTT

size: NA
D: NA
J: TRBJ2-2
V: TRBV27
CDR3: CASTVTTTGNTGELFF
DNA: TGTGCCAGCACAGTTACGACGACGGGGAACACCGGGGAGCTGTTTTTT

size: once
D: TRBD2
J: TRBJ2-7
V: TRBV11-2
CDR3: CASRGSGRPHEQYF
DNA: TGTGCCAGCAGAGGGAGCGGGAGGCCCCACGAGCAGTACTTC

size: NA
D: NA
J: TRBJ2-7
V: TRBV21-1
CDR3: CASIPPAARGSYEQYF
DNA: TGTGCCAGCATCCCCCCAGCTGCGAGGGGCTCCTACGAGCAGTACTTC

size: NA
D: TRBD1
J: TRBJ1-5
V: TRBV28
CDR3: CASRGQSLLHSNQPQHF
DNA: TGTGCCAGCAGGGGACAGTCCCTCCTTCATAGCAATCAGCCCCAGCATTTT

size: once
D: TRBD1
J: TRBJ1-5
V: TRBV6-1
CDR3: CASSEDRNQPQHF
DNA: TGTGCCAGCAGTGAGGACAGGAATCAGCCCCAGCATTTT

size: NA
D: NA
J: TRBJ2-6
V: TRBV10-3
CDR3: CAIRGSFGNSSGANVLTF
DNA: TGTGCCATCAGAGGGAGCTTTGGTAATAGCTCTGGGGCCAACGTCCTGACTTTC

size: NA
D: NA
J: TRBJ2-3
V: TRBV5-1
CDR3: CASSLEGRPRADTQYF
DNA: TGCGCCAGCAGCTTGGAAGGACGGCCAAGGGCAGATACGCAGTATTTT

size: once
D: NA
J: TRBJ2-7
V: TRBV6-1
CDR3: CASNDRSYEQYF
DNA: TGTGCCAGCAACGACAGATCCTACGAGCAGTACTTC

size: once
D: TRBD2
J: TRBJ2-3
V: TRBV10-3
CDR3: CAISRELAGGGASTDTQYF
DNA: TGTGCCATCAGCAGAGAACTAGCGGGAGGGGGGGCTAGCACAGATACGCAGTATTTT

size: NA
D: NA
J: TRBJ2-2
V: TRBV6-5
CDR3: CASFSQGYGELFF
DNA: TGTGCCAGCTTCTCCCAGGGGTACGGGGAGCTGTTTTTT

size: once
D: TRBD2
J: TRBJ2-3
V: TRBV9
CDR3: CASSVADSGRAPDTQYF
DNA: TGTGCCAGCAGCGTAGCTGATAGCGGGAGGGCCCCAGATACGCAGTATTTT